This T cell receptor (beta chain) was sequenced during a study of tumor-infiltrating lymphocytes in primary liver carcinoma. Overall study context: Staging placed the tumors at T1-T3 N0M0, and they measured about 4 to 10 cm across. Productive TCRbeta reads per sample were roughly 3.5 to 7.13 million, not differing by tissue.

Germline CDR1 is MNHEY and CDR2 is SVGAGI. The CDR3 length is 12 residues. Synthesis of TCR beta cDNA was carried out from 500 ng total RNA with a constant-region primer. Generation of the TCR beta libraries relied on three nested multiplex PCR rounds using slightly modified ARM-PCR. The first two PCR rounds, around 10 cycles each, used TRBV1-TRBV30 forward primers and a C-beta reverse primer. Each CDR3 protein gets one entry after TCRdb re-called the multiplex PCR reads with MiXCR. The repertoire holds 330,000 or so distinct CDR3 sequences, with less than 65% as singletons. Unsorted whole blood supplied the RNA, and germline DNA was extracted too. A remark on this clonotype: One end of the junction does not line up with germline, which may come from a read error.

The chain is built from TRBV6-5 and TRBJ1-1, with 8 bases aligning to TRBD1. Sequences were obtained from peripheral blood. The source is a man aged 35-49 years with primary liver carcinoma and hepatitis B virus infection. For the CDR3, the DNA is TGTGCCATCAGAGGACAGGGAACTGATGCTTTCTTT. Translated, it gives CAIRGQGTDAFF.